This TCR beta chain comes out of a study of blood T cell repertoires in COVID-19. As for the study in general: Samples of COVID-19 (acute and convalescent) were obtained from the United States, Italy and Spain. Sample material is recorded as cDNA or gDNA derived from T cells, B-cell-depleted T cells, or PBMCs.

Per the germline V gene, CDR1 is MNHEY and CDR2 is SMNVEV (reference sequence). Trimming stripped 7 bases from V and 1 base from J, with 14 bases between. The CDR3 consists of 15 residues. Original handling: Nucleated cell number was recorded as an estimate derived from reference gene primer amplification. Clones were sequenced by immunoSEQ multiplex PCR, and TCRdb holds only the in-frame ones, with some missing. V and J calls and clone size are given by that table; D and trimming were obtained from the DNA. The sample carries approximately 200,000 clones, around 85% recorded once. The clonotype was recovered from a man aged 25 to 45 with acute or convalescent COVID-19. The chain uses TRBV27 and TRBJ2-1, with D maybe TRBD2 (6 bases). The sequenced sample consisted of peripheral blood. The CDR3 loop is CASIPGGGSYNEQFF. The CDR3 DNA is TGTGCCAGCATCCCGGGCGGAGGGTCCTACAATGAGCAGTTCTTC.